This TCR beta chain was recovered during a study of blood T cell repertoires in COVID-19. Study-level information: T cells, B-cell-depleted T cells, or PBMCs provided the cDNA or gDNA that served as material.

Repertoires were generated with immunoSEQ multiplex PCR, while TCRdb's copy carries only in-frame clones and drops some. The table has some 35,000 clones, over 65% seen once; the top ten hold over 15%. This clone has only one observation. The sequence was collected from a man in his 70s with acute or convalescent COVID-19. Sequenced input: peripheral blood.

CDR3 in amino acids: CASSLGQGGGNEKLFF. CDR3 coding DNA: TGTGCCAGCAGCTTAGGACAGGGAGGAGGGAATGAAAAACTGTTTTTT. This chain joins TRBV7-2 and TRBJ1-4, with 7 nucleotides matching TRBD1. The CDR3 runs 16 residues. CDR1 is SGHTA and CDR2 is FQGNSA in the germline V gene. J lost 5 bases, V lost 1 base, and 7 bases had no gene match. Drawing the rest from reference TRBV7-2 and TRBJ1-4, the complete variable domain is GAGVSQSPSNKVTEKGKDVELRCDPISGHTALYWYRQSLGQGLEFLIYFQGNSAPDKSGLPSDRFSAERTGGSVSTLTIQRTQQEDSAVYLCASSLGQGGGNEKLFFGSGTQLSVL.